Sequencing of this T cell receptor (beta chain) was carried out in a study of response to subunit inactivated influenza vaccine. This clonotype was observed at least ten times. Its antigen is undetermined. Study results and caveats: There was a suggestion from the authors that each seasonal influenza vaccination recruits few new T cells.

TCRdb called the RT-PCR reads again in MiXCR, with one record for every CDR3 protein. This sample has about 520,000 distinct CDR3 sequences; less than 30% occur once, and the top ten carry less than 2.5%. This CDR3 region has 16 residues. Germline CDR1 is SGHTA and CDR2 is FQGNSA. After removal of 5 bases from V and 1 base from J, the junction contained 9 bases not matched to a gene. Sequencing was performed on CD4+ T cells sorted from PBMCs, taken more than 4 days after vaccination. This TCR came from a man aged 50 or older who received an inactivated influenza vaccine. This chain links TRBV7-2 with TRBJ1-2; TRBD1 agrees at 8 bases. CDR3 sequence reads: CASSPTGTGLNYGYTF. For the CDR3, the DNA is TGTGCCAGCAGCCCTACGGGGACAGGCCTTAACTATGGCTACACCTTC.